These 27 T cell receptor beta chains came from one sample sequenced in a study of T cell clones after liver transplantation. The assay was immunoSEQ multiplex PCR, and TCRdb's table has in-frame clones only and misses some. The sample holds roughly 57,000 clones, 71% seen once. Sequenced material: CD4+ T cells from blood, taken before liver transplant. These receptors all come from a human donor who received a liver transplant.

The rearrangement uses TRBV5-1 and TRBJ2-7; 10 positions match TRBD1. Germline V gives CDR1 SGHRS, CDR2 YFSETQ. This CDR3 is built from 18 residues. The ends lost 3 bases at V and 1 base at J; junction bases unmatched: 13. CDR3 protein: CASSYNPGQGPNSYEQYF. For the CDR3, the DNA is TGCGCCAGCAGCTACAATCCGGGACAGGGGCCGAATTCCTACGAGCAGTACTTC. The entire variable domain, with the rest obtained from reference TRBV5-1 and TRBJ2-7, is as follows: KAGVTQTPRYLIKTRGQQVTLSCSPISGHRSVSWYQQTPGQGLQFLFEYFSETQRNKGNFPGRFSGRQFSNSRSEMNVSTLELGDSALYLCASSYNPGQGPNSYEQYFGPGTRLTVT.

The chain employs TRBV7-2 and TRBJ1-2; no clear D. The CDR3 loop spans 13 amino acids. Germline CDR1 reads SGHTA; CDR2 reads FQGNSA. Between the trimmed V and J ends, which lost 4 bases and 8 bases, there was a span of 14 bases. CDR3 nucleotides: TGTGCCAGCAGCTCCGGGGATGGAGGAGGCTACACCTTC. It translates to CASSSGDGGGYTF. Supplemented by reference TRBV7-2 and TRBJ1-2, the full variable domain reads GAGVSQSPSNKVTEKGKDVELRCDPISGHTALYWYRQSLGQGLEFLIYFQGNSAPDKSGLPSDRFSAERTGGSVSTLTIQRTQQEDSAVYLCASSSGDGGGYTFGSGTRLTVV.

This clone turned up a few times. This sequence joins TRBV6-5 and TRBJ1-2; the D gene is possibly TRBD1 (5 bases). Germline CDR1 is MNHEY and CDR2 is SVGAGI. The ends were cut back, 6 bases at V and 8 bases at J, with 13 bases in the middle. This CDR3 is 12 amino acids long. CDR3 sequence reads: CASRGFKGGYTF. In DNA, the CDR3 is TGTGCCAGCAGGGGCTTTAAGGGGGGCTACACCTTC.

In this sample, this clone turned up a few times. The rearrangement uses TRBV19 and TRBJ1-1; no firm D call. From germline, CDR1 is LNHDA and CDR2 SQIVND (reference sequence). The germline V and J ends were trimmed by 9 bases and 2 bases, with 13 bases remaining between them. CDR3 size: 13 residues. The CDR3 region is CASSRLYNTEAFF. As DNA, the CDR3 is TGTGCCAGCAGTCGACTGTACAACACTGAAGCTTTCTTT.

In this sample, this clone is medium-sized. The genes are TRBV2 and TRBJ1-6, with 7 bases lining up with TRBD1. This CDR3 contains 16 residues. Germline CDR1 is SNHLY and CDR2 is FYNNEI. With V trimmed by 2 bases and J by 8 bases, 9 bases remained unmatched. The DNA for the CDR3 is TGTGCCAGCAGTGAATTGGGGACAGCAAATGATTCACCCCTCCACTTT. Translated: CASSELGTANDSPLHF.

This chain's CDR3 is CAIAGTSGVVEQFF. The CDR3 nucleotides are TGTGCCATCGCTGGGACTAGCGGGGTGGTTGAGCAGTTCTTC. The J gene is TRBJ2-1, the V gene TRBV10-3, with 13 bases matching TRBD2. The germline V gene has CDR1 ENHRY and CDR2 SYGVKD. J lost 9 bases, V lost 8 bases, and 7 bases had no gene match. This CDR3 has 14 residues.

The count of this clone is one. This chain uses TRBV5-6 with TRBJ2-3, with TRBD1 identical over 7 bases. The J segment lost 4 bases and the V segment lost 2 bases, leaving 4 bases of the junction unmatched. Germline V gives CDR1 SGHDT, CDR2 YYEEEE. The CDR3 contains 14 residues. The CDR3 DNA reads as TGTGCCAGCAGCTTTAACAGGGGCTCAGATACGCAGTATTTT. Its translation: CASSFNRGSDTQYF.

This chain uses TRBV7-2 with TRBJ2-1; possible D gene TRBD2, 5 bases. Germline V gene sequence: CDR1 SGHTA, CDR2 FQGNSA. The CDR3 length is 11 residues. V dropped 5 bases and J dropped 13 bases, with 12 bases sitting between them. The CDR3 nucleotides are TGTGCCAGCAGCCCCGGACGGGAACAGTTCTTC. Protein product: CASSPGREQFF.

This chain connects TRBV6-6 to TRBJ2-7; maybe TRBD1 (7 bases). Trimming removed 2 bases from V and 7 bases from J, with 15 bases in between. The germline V gene has CDR1 MNHNY and CDR2 SVGAGI (reference sequence). The CDR3 sequence is 14 residues long. The CDR3 DNA sequence: TGTGCCAGCAGTTACACCAGGGGGGCGGGTGAGCAGTACTTC. The encoded protein is CASSYTRGAGEQYF.

This rearrangement joins TRBV28 to TRBJ2-7, with D perhaps matching TRBD2 (5 bases). The CDR3 spans 16 residues. Germline CDR1 and CDR2: MDHEN and SYDVKM. V lost 6 bases to trimming and J lost 4 bases, with 22 bases between them. The CDR3 is CASSPTGRGDAYEQYF. CDR3 sequence (DNA): TGTGCCAGCAGCCCTACCGGACGGGGAGATGCTTACGAGCAGTACTTC.

This chain uses TRBV15 with TRBJ2-2; D not certain. Trimming left V 2 bases short and J 0 bases short, with 10 bases between. This CDR3 region has 16 residues. The germline V gene encodes CDR1 LNHNV and CDR2 YYDKDF (reference sequence). The CDR3 reads CATSRLRLTNTGELFF. Written as DNA, the CDR3 is TGTGCCACCAGCAGACTACGTTTAACGAACACCGGGGAGCTGTTTTTT.

This clone was seen only a few times. The chain couples TRBV19 to TRBJ1-5; D is perhaps TRBD1 (6 bases). The CDR3 totals 14 residues. Between the trimmed V and J ends, which lost 10 bases and 5 bases, there was a span of 18 bases. Germline CDR1 is LNHDA and CDR2 is SQIVND (reference sequence). The CDR3 DNA sequence: TGTGCCACCGGGGCGGTTAACAGGGATCAGCCCCAGCATTTT. It codes for CATGAVNRDQPQHF.

Written as DNA, the CDR3 is TGTGCCAGCAGCTTAGGGGCTAGCGGGGGGCAGTTCTTC. As protein: CASSLGASGGQFF. The chain carries TRBV7-8 and TRBJ2-1; 10 bases align to TRBD2. Germline loops: CDR1 SGHVS, CDR2 FQNEAQ. V lost 1 base, J lost 12 bases, and 3 bases stayed unmatched. The CDR3 sequence is 13 residues long.

This chain links TRBV7-2 with TRBJ1-5, with 8 bases matching TRBD1. Per the germline V gene, CDR1 is SGHTA and CDR2 is FQGNSA. The CDR3 is 16 amino acids. V trimming: 5 bases; J trimming: 0 bases; junction bases outside the gene matches: 6. The CDR3 sequence is CASSLQGAYSNQPQHF. The CDR3 DNA reads TGTGCCAGCAGCCTGCAGGGGGCTTATAGCAATCAGCCCCAGCATTTT.

This chain links TRBV4-2 with TRBJ2-2; TRBD2 might be the D (5 bases). Germline CDR1 LGHNA, CDR2 YNFKEQ. With 0 bases removed from V and 3 bases from J, the gap between germline ends came to 8 bases. The CDR3 spans 15 residues. CDR3 DNA: TGTGCCAGCAGCCAAGAGGGGAGTTACACCGGGGAGCTGTTTTTT. Protein product: CASSQEGSYTGELFF.

The rearrangement uses TRBV7-7 and TRBJ2-7; D is perhaps TRBD2 (5 bases). Trimming pared 2 bases from V and 0 bases from J, leaving 20 bases between. The germline V gene has CDR1 SSHAT and CDR2 FNYEAQ (reference sequence). This CDR3 has 18 residues. The CDR3 sequence is CASSLFRTSRTPSYEQYF. For the CDR3, the DNA is TGTGCCAGCAGCTTATTCCGGACTTCCCGGACCCCCTCCTACGAGCAGTACTTC.

This chain links TRBV19 with TRBJ1-2, with TRBD1 as a possible D gene (6 bases). The CDR3 spans 15 residues. The V and J ends lost 7 bases and 3 bases respectively, with 18 bases between them. The germline CDR1 and CDR2 sequences are LNHDA and SQIVND (reference sequence). DNA for the CDR3: TGTGCCAGTACGCTGGGGGCGGAGGCCGACTATGGCTACACCTTC. Protein sequence: CASTLGAEADYGYTF.

This clone was found many times. The chain couples TRBV19 to TRBJ1-1; D uncertain. Germline V CDR1 and CDR2: LNHDA, SQIVND (reference sequence). CDR3 length: 11 residues. The ends were cut back, 5 bases at V and 6 bases at J, with 7 bases in the middle. The CDR3: CASSREAEAFF. CDR3 in DNA: TGTGCCAGTAGTCGGGAGGCTGAAGCTTTCTTT.

The rearrangement uses TRBV6-5 and TRBJ2-7; a possible D gene is TRBD2 (5 bases). Trimming took 2 bases from V and 5 from J, leaving 10 bases between them. Germline V gene sequence: CDR1 MNHEY, CDR2 SVGAGI. CDR3 length: 13 amino acids. CDR3 loop: CASSYRGRNEQYF. The DNA of the CDR3 is TGTGCCAGCAGTTACCGGGGTAGGAACGAGCAGTACTTC.

This clone was recorded once. V and J are TRBV5-1 and TRBJ2-3, with D possibly TRBD2 on 6 matching bases. Trimming removed 3 bases at V and 5 bases at J, with 13 bases between. Per germline, CDR1 SGHRS and CDR2 YFSETQ. The CDR3 is 14 amino acids. CDR3 sequence (DNA): TGCGCCAGCAGCTCCGGGACTTCCCGAGATACGCAGTATTTT. Protein: CASSSGTSRDTQYF.

This clone appeared a few times. CDR3 region: CASNPGGNTDTQYF. The CDR3, as DNA: TGTGCCAGCAACCCTGGGGGGAACACAGATACGCAGTATTTT. The chain combines TRBV7-9 with TRBJ2-3; tentatively, D is TRBD2 (6 bases). CDR1 is SEHNR, CDR2 FQNEAQ, per germline (reference sequence). The CDR3 consists of 14 residues. Trimming stripped 7 bases from V and 2 bases from J, with 13 bases between.

This clone came up a few times. This sequence joins TRBV19 and TRBJ2-3; 7 bases are a match to TRBD2. Germline values: CDR1 LNHDA, CDR2 SQIVND (reference sequence). This CDR3 is 15 amino acids long. Trimming removed 6 bases from V and 3 bases from J; junction bases left unmatched: 9. CDR3 sequence reads: CASSSWGGMTDTQYF. The CDR3 coding sequence is TGTGCCAGTAGCTCCTGGGGGGGTATGACAGATACGCAGTATTTT.

This clone ranks as medium-sized. The identical CDR3 is also encoded by other nucleotide sequences in the sample. The chain recombines TRBV7-3 with TRBJ2-1; 8 bases line up with TRBD2. V was clipped by 2 bases and J by 7 bases; unmatched bases: 4. The CDR3 spans 14 residues. Germline CDR1 reads SGHTA; CDR2 reads FQGTGA. The CDR3 nucleotides are TGTGCCAGCAGCTTATCCGGGGGGGCAAATGAGCAGTTCTTC. This sequence encodes CASSLSGGANEQFF.

This clone was picked up a small number of times. V gene TRBV5-6 combines with J gene TRBJ2-7; 11 nucleotides align to TRBD1. Germline CDR1 SGHDT, CDR2 YYEEEE. This CDR3 region has 15 residues. Trimming cost V 7 bases and J 6 bases; bases outside gene matches: 12. CDR3 residues: CASLGRGQGAIEQYF. The DNA of the CDR3 is TGTGCCAGCCTCGGGCGCGGACAGGGGGCGATCGAGCAGTACTTC.

This clone occurred many times. This chain uses TRBV7-2 with TRBJ1-6; no clear D gene. Deletions cut 2 bases from V and 11 bases from J, with 13 bases between. The CDR3 loop spans 14 amino acids. Germline CDR1 and CDR2: SGHTA and FQGNSA. CDR3 coding DNA: TGTGCCAGCAGCTTACTGTACAGCCTACCACCCCTCCACTTT. Translating it yields CASSLLYSLPPLHF.

This chain links TRBV6-1 with TRBJ2-7; the match to TRBD2 covers 9 bases. After removal of 7 bases from V and 6 bases from J, the junction contained 10 bases not matched to a gene. The CDR3 consists of 14 residues. Germline loops: CDR1 MNHNS, CDR2 SASEGT. The CDR3 here is CASNGGGADGEQYF. The DNA of the CDR3 is TGTGCCAGCAACGGCGGGGGGGCCGATGGCGAGCAGTACTTC.

This sequence joins TRBV10-3 and TRBJ1-5, with 7 bases identical to TRBD1. V was clipped by 4 bases and J by 3 bases; unmatched bases: 3. This CDR3 has 14 residues. Germline values: CDR1 ENHRY, CDR2 SYGVKD. CDR3 sequence (DNA): TGTGCCATCAGTGGACAGGGTACCAATCAGCCCCAGCATTTT. Translated, it gives CAISGQGTNQPQHF.